This T cell receptor beta chain was obtained from a study of identical twins (TCRdb year 2016). At the level of the whole study: To test whether fetal clonotypes persist, this study deep-sequenced TCR alpha and beta repertoires from monozygotic twins, from unrelated adults of various ages, and from cord blood. To rule out contamination, replicate twin experiments were performed at different times with different library preparation protocols.

This clonotype was seen repeatedly, ten times or more. Its antigen target is currently unknown. Qualities for individual bases were not recorded, and no much larger clone is one base off. Preparation of the library involved 5' RACE. This sample was sequenced with an Illumina HiSeq 2000. A universal primer binding site was added through template switching, and the final cDNA carried a unique molecular identifier so that TCR cDNA molecules could be counted accurately. First-strand cDNA for TCR alpha and beta chains was synthesized from specific primers in the conserved constant-segment region. To control for contamination, every cDNA library carried two barcodes: a SMART-Mk sample barcode plus Illumina barcodes. Two successive PCR steps introduced TruSeq adapter sequences along with Illumina sample barcodes. The Illumina HiSeq platform was used with custom primers to sequence TCR alpha and beta cDNA libraries. On the authors' methods: MiGEC was used to process raw reads and extract unique molecular identifiers, and MiXCR was used to find CDR3 positions. Recombination models were inferred per individual with the repgenHMM and IGoR tools using an EM algorithm. Shared clonotypes were analyzed with the tcR package in R, and sharing was normalized by the product of cloneset sizes. To study raw recombination without the effects of thymic and clonal selection, out-of-frame nonproductive sequences were analyzed. TCRdb reworked the public reads: Q25 trimming with fastp, MiXCR clone assembly, productive beta chains retained. When rows share a CDR3 protein, they turn into one entry using the most common DNA and genes. Clone size and V and J calls follow TCRdb, not the original study. In all, the sample holds some 250,000 distinct CDR3 sequences, and about 12% of those were seen once. The ten largest clones take up roughly 3.7% of the sample.

All donors were healthy Caucasians. The twin cohort consisted of three pairs of female monozygotic twins, all aged roughly 18 to 30 years. Miltenyi CD45RO+ enrichment and human naive T-cell isolation kits were used to isolate memory (CD45RO+) and naive T cells from PBMC. The full study reports these points: In monozygotic twins, recombination models systematically underestimated out-of-frame TCR alpha sharing, but the models matched the sharing seen between unrelated individuals. Compared with coincidental sharing between unrelated individuals, an excess of low generation-probability sequences was observed among out-of-frame TCR alpha sequences shared between twins. Zero-insertion analyses could be partly confounded by invariant T cells such as MAIT and iNKT, though diverse VJ usage argued against such confounding for most clonotypes. The excess sharing between twins in beta out-of-frame sequences was weaker because fewer shared sequences reduced the signal-to-noise ratio. Conclusions relied on cross-sectional statistical analysis, since the same donors could not be followed over many years. Fewer insertions were carried by abundant cord blood beta clonotypes, a similar but weaker trend appeared in young adult naive repertoires, and no such trend appeared in memory repertoires.

The germline V gene gives CDR1 as SGDLS and CDR2 as YYNGEE. Its CDR3 holds 14 amino acids, cysteine through phenylalanine. Here the CDR3 DNA is all that survives: 42 bases in frame from base 1. V and J lose 0 bases and 2 bases, and a span of 8 bases separates them. The same specimen was also included in a second study, on yellow fever vaccine responses in identical twins. The second paper states: The T cell response to vaccination in identical twins was reported by the authors to appear partly convergent and partly personalized. In identical twins, the study followed T cell clones that responded to the vaccine with precision.

The TCR originated in a woman aged 18-29 years in good health. The sample was memory (CD45RO+) T cells sorted from blood. Read against the paper, the sample's cell subset or site label means: CD45RO+ enriched T cells. The chain links TRBV9 with TRBJ1-2, and the D gene may be TRBD1, 5 bases matching. The encoded CDR3 is CASSVEEGNYGYTF. The DNA sequence is as follows: TGTGCCAGCAGCGTAGAGGAGGGGAACTATGGCTACACCTTC.